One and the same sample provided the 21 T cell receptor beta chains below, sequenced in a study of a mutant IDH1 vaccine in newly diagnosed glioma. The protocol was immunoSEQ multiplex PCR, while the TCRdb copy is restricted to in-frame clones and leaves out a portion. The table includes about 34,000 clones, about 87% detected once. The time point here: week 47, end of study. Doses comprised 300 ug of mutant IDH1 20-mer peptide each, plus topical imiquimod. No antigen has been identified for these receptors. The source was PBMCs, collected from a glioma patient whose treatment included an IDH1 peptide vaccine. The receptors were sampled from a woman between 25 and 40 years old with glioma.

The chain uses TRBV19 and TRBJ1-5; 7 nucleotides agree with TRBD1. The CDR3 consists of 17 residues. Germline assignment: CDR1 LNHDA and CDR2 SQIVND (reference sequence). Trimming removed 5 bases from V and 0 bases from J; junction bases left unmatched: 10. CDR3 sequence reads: CASSDLTGFYSNQPQHF. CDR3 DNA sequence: TGTGCCAGTAGTGACCTGACAGGGTTTTATAGCAATCAGCCCCAGCATTTT. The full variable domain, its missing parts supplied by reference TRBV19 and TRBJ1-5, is DGGITQSPKYLFRKEGQNVTLSCEQNLNHDAMYWYRQDPGQGLRLIYYSQIVNDFQKGDIAEGYSVSREKKESFPLTVTSAQKNPTAFYLCASSDLTGFYSNQPQHFGDGTRLSIL.

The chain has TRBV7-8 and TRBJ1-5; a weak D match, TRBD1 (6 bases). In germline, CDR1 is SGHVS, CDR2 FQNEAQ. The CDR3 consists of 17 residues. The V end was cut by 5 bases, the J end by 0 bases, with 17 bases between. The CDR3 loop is CASSPWGAVDSNQPQHF. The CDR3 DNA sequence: TGTGCCAGCAGCCCATGGGGGGCCGTAGATAGCAATCAGCCCCAGCATTTT.

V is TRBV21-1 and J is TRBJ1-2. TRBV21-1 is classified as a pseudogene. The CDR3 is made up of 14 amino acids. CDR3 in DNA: TGTGCCAGCAGCAAAGGAGGCAGATTGGTCGGCTACACCTTC. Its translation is CASSKGGRLVGYTF.

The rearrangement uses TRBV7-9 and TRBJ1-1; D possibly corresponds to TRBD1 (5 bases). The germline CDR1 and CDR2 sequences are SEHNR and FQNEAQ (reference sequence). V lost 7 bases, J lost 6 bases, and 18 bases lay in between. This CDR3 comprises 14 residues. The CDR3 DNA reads TGTGCCAGCACCGTGGGACGGGACGACGCTGAAGCTTTCTTT. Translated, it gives CASTVGRDDAEAFF.

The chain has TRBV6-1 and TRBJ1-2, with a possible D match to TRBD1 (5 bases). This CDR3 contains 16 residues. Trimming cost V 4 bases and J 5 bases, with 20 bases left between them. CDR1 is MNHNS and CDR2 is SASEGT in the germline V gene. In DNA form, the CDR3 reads TGTGCCAGCAGTGGGGCTATTAGGGTCAGGGTATATGGCTACACCTTC. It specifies CASSGAIRVRVYGYTF.

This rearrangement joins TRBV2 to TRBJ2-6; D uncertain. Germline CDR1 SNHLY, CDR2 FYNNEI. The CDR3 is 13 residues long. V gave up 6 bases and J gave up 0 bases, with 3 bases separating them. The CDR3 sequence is CASRASGANVLTF. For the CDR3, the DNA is TGTGCCAGCAGAGCCTCTGGGGCCAACGTCCTGACTTTC.

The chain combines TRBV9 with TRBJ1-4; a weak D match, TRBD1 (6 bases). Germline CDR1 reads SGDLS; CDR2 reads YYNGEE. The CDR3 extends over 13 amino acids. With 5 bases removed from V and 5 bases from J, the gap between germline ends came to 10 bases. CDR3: CASRRTDNEKLFF. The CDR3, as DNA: TGTGCCAGCAGGCGGACAGACAATGAAAAACTGTTTTTT.

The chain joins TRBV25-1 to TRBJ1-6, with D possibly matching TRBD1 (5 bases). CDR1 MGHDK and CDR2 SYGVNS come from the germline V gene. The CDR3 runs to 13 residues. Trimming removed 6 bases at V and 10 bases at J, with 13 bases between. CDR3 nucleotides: TGTGCCAGCAGACGGGGGACGGACTCACCCCTCCACTTT. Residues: CASRRGTDSPLHF. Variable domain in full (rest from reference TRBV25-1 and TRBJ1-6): EADIYQTPRYLVIGTGKKITLECSQTMGHDKMYWYQQDPGMELHLIHYSYGVNSTEKGDLSSESTVSRIRTEHFPLTLESARPSHTSQYLCASRRGTDSPLHFGNGTRLTVT.

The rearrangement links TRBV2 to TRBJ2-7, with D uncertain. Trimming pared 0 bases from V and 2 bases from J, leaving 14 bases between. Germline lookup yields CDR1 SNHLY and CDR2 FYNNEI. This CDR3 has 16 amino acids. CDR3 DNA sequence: TGTGCCAGCAGTGAAGCGACTTGGGGATTCGCCTACGAGCAGTACTTC. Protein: CASSEATWGFAYEQYF. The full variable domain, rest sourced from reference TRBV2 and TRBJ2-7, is EPEVTQTPSHQVTQMGQEVILRCVPISNHLYFYWYRQILGQKVEFLVSFYNNEISEKSEIFDDQFSVERPDGSNFTLKIRSTKLEDSAMYFCASSEATWGFAYEQYFGPGTRLTVT.

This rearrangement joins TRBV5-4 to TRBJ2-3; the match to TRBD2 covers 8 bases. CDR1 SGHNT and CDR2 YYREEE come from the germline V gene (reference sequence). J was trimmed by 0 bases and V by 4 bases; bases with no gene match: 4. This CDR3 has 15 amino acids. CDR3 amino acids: CASSPTGGSTDTQYF. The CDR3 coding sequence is TGTGCCAGCAGCCCAACGGGGGGGAGCACAGATACGCAGTATTTT. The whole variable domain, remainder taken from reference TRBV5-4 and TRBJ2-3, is ETGVTQSPTHLIKTRGQQVTLRCSSQSGHNTVSWYQQALGQGPQFIFQYYREEENGRGNFPPRFSGLQFPNYSSELNVNALELDDSALYLCASSPTGGSTDTQYFGPGTRLTVL.

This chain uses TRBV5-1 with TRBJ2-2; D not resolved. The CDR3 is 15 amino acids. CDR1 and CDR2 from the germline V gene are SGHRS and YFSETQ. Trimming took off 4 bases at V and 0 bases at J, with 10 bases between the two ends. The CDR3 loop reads CASSPPTANTGELFF. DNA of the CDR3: TGCGCCAGCAGCCCCCCCACAGCGAACACCGGGGAGCTGTTTTTT. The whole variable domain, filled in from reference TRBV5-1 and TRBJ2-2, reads KAGVTQTPRYLIKTRGQQVTLSCSPISGHRSVSWYQQTPGQGLQFLFEYFSETQRNKGNFPGRFSGRQFSNSRSEMNVSTLELGDSALYLCASSPPTANTGELFFGEGSRLTVL.

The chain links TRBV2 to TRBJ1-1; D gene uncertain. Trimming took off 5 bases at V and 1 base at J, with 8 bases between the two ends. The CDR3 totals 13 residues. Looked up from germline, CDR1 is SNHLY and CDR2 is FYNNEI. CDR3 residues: CASSSQQNTEAFF. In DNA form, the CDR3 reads TGTGCCAGCAGTTCACAGCAGAACACTGAAGCTTTCTTT.

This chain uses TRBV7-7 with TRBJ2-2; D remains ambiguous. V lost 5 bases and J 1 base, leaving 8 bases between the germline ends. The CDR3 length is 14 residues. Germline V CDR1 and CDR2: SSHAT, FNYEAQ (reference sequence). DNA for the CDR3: TGTGCCAGCAGCCCCTGGGGGAACACCGGGGAGCTGTTTTTT. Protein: CASSPWGNTGELFF.

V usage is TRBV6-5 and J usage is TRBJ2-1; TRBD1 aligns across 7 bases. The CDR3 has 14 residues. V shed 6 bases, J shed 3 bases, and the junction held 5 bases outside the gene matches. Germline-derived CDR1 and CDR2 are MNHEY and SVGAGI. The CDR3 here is CASRATGIYNEQFF. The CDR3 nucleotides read TGTGCCAGCAGGGCGACAGGGATCTACAATGAGCAGTTCTTC.

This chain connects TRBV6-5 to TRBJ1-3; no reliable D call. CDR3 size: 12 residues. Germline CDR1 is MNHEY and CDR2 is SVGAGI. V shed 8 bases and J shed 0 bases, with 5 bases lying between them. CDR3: CASRGSGNTIYF. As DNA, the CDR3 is TGTGCCAGCCGTGGCTCTGGAAACACCATATATTTT.

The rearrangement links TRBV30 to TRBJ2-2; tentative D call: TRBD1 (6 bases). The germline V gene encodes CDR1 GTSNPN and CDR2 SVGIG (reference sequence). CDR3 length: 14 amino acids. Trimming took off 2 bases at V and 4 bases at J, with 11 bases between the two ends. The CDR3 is CAWSPTGFTGELFF. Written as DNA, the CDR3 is TGTGCCTGGAGTCCTACAGGGTTCACCGGGGAGCTGTTTTTT.

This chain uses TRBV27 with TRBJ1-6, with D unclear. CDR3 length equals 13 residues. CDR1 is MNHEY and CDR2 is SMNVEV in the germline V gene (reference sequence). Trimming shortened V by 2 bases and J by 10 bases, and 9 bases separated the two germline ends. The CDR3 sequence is CASSLAAGSPLHF. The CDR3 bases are TGTGCCAGCAGTTTAGCCGCAGGATCACCCCTCCACTTT.

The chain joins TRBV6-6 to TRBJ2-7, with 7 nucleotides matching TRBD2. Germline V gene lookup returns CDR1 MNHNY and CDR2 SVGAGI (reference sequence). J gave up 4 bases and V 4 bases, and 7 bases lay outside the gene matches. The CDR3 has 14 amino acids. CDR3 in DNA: TGTGCCAGCAGTTCACTCCACGGGGGGTACGAGCAGTACTTC. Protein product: CASSSLHGGYEQYF.

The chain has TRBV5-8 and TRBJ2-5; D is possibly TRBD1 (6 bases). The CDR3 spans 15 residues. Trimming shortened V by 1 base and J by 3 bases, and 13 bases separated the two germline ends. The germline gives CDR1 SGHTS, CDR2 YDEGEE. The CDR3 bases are TGTGCCAGCAGCTTGAATGGCAGGGGTAAAGAGACCCAGTACTTC. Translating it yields CASSLNGRGKETQYF.

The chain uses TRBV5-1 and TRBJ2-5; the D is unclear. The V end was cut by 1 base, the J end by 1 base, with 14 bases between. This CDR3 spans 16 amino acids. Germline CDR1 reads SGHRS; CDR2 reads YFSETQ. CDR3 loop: CASSLRPIQVQETQYF. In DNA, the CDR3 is TGCGCCAGCAGCTTGAGGCCCATCCAGGTCCAAGAGACCCAGTACTTC.

CDR3 amino acids: CASRRTGTSYEQYF. In DNA, the CDR3 is TGTGCCAGCAGGCGGACAGGGACCTCCTACGAGCAGTACTTC. The chain combines TRBV6-5 with TRBJ2-5; 8 bases line up with TRBD1. The J call is doubtful: the DNA matches TRBJ2-7 better. CDR3 size: 14 residues. CDR1 MNHEY and CDR2 SVGAGI come from the germline V gene.